These 6 T cell receptor beta chains were all obtained from the same sample, sequenced in a study of human T cells and chemical hapten exposure. TCRdb processed the RACE reads anew with MiXCR; each CDR3 protein has one entry. The sample records some 81,000 distinct CDR3 sequences, 11% being singletons. Time point defined: patch test 2, 6 weeks after DPC sensitization. Regarding treatment: therapeutic diphenylcyclopropenone sensitization with weekly scalp DPC. Here the sequenced sample was whole blood, taken in connection with sensitization to the hapten diphenylcyclopropenone (DPC). The receptor set was obtained from a man in his late teens or twenties with alopecia areata. Some clones in this sample may be carry-over from other donors' samples.

This clonotype was recorded at least ten times. The gene calls are TRBV29-1 and TRBJ1-1, with unresolved D. From germline, CDR1 is SQVTM and CDR2 ANQGSEA. The CDR3 has 14 amino acids. Trimming shortened V by 5 bases and J by 2 bases, and 15 bases separated the two germline ends. The CDR3 sequence is CSVRARSTNTEAFF. Written as DNA, the CDR3 is TGCAGCGTTCGGGCCAGGTCTACTAACACTGAAGCTTTCTTT.

CDR3 DNA: TGTGCCAGCAGCCAAGTCCCGACAGGGGAAAATTCACCCCTCCACTTT. Translation gives CASSQVPTGENSPLHF. V gene TRBV3-1 combines with J gene TRBJ1-6, with 8 bases that match TRBD1. This CDR3 has 16 residues. Trimming at V came to 1 base and at J to 7 bases, leaving 6 bases not matched to a gene. Per germline, CDR1 LGHDT and CDR2 YNNKEL (reference sequence).

This clonotype was counted only a few times. The chain joins TRBV18 to TRBJ2-3, with D possibly TRBD2 on 6 matching bases. The germline V gene encodes CDR1 KGHSH and CDR2 LQKENI. V was trimmed by 0 bases and J by 3 bases, leaving 16 bases between them. The CDR3 loop spans 17 amino acids. The CDR3 reads CASSPPGGGKATDTQYF. The CDR3 DNA sequence: TGTGCCAGCTCACCACCCGGGGGTGGAAAAGCAACAGATACGCAGTATTTT. The whole variable domain, remainder taken from reference TRBV18 and TRBJ2-3, is NAGVMQNPRHLVRRRGQEARLRCSPMKGHSHVYWYRQLPEEGLKFMVYLQKENIIDESGMPKERFSAEFPKEGPSILRIQQVVRGDSAAYFCASSPPGGGKATDTQYFGPGTRLTVL.

This clonotype was seen at least ten times. The rearrangement uses TRBV27 and TRBJ1-5; tentative D call: TRBD1 (5 bases). The CDR3 totals 16 residues. Germline V CDR1 and CDR2: MNHEY, SMNVEV (reference sequence). Trimming shortened V by 5 bases and J by 2 bases, and 16 bases separated the two germline ends. The CDR3 DNA sequence: TGTGCCAGCAGTCCCCTGGGCCGAGGGGGCAATCAGCCCCAGCATTTT. Its translation: CASSPLGRGGNQPQHF.

A few counts support this clonotype. V usage is TRBV24-1 and J usage is TRBJ2-1; tentative D call: TRBD2 (6 bases). Germline CDR1 reads KGHDR; CDR2 reads SFDVKD. This CDR3 region has 15 residues. Trimming removed 3 bases from V and 5 bases from J, with 13 bases in between. This chain's CDR3 is CATSDPLRRDNEQFF. The CDR3 bases are TGTGCCACCAGTGATCCCTTACGGAGGGACAATGAGCAGTTCTTC.

This clonotype was seen many times. The chain links TRBV11-2 to TRBJ2-7; D ambiguous. CDR3 length equals 14 residues. V was pared by 1 base and J by 1 base, with 8 bases between. Per germline, CDR1 SGHAT and CDR2 FQNNGV. CDR3 protein: CASSLGGYSYEQYF. CDR3 sequence (DNA): TGTGCCAGCAGCTTAGGCGGCTATTCCTACGAGCAGTACTTC.